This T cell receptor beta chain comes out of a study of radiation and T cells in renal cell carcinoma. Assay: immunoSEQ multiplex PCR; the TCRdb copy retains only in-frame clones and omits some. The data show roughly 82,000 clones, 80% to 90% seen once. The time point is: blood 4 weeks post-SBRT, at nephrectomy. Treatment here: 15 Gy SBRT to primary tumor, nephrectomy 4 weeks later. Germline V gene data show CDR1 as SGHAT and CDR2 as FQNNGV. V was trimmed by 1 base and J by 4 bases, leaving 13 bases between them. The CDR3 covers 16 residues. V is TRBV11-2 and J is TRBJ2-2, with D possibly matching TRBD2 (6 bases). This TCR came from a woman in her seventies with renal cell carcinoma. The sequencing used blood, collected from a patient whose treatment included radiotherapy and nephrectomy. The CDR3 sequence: CASSLARGTPTGELFF. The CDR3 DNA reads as TGTGCCAGCAGCTTAGCCCGCGGGACTCCCACCGGGGAGCTGTTTTTT.